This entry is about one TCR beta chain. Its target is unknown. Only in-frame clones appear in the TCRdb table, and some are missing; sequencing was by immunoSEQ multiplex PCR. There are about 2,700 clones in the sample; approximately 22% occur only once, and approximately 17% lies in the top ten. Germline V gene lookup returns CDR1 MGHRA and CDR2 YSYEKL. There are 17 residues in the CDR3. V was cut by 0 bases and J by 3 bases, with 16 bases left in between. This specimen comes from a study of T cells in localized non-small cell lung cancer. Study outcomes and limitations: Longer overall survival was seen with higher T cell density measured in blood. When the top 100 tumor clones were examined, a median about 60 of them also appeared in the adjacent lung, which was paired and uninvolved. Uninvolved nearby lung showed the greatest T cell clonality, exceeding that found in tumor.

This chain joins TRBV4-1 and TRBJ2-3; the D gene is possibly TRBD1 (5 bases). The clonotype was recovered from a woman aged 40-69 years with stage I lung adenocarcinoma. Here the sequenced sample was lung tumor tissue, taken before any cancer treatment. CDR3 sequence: CASSQDSRQGRTDTQYF. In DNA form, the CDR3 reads TGCGCCAGCAGCCAAGATAGTCGGCAGGGAAGAACAGATACGCAGTATTTT.